This T cell receptor (beta chain) is drawn from a study of blood T cells in healthy people across ages. Extraction of total RNA produced a minimum of 6 micrograms from each sample. A J-beta primer mix and a sample-barcoded 5' primer were used in a second PCR of roughly 7 to 12 cycles. TCRdb reprocessed the 5' RACE reads via MiXCR and lists one record per CDR3 protein. Here the sample spans 750,000 or so distinct CDR3 sequences, just under 25% being singletons. The CDR3 sequence is 15 residues long. J gave up 6 bases and V 4 bases, and 5 bases lay outside the gene matches. Germline loops: CDR1 SGHRS, CDR2 YFSETQ. The data also belong to a second study, concerning T cells of mothers and their children.

The chain recombines TRBV5-1 with TRBJ2-1; 12 bases agree with TRBD2. The sample comprised blood. The receptor comes from a boy aged 5-17 years in good health. CDR3 DNA sequence: TGCGCCAGCAGCCCTAGCGGGGGGGCATCCAATGAGCAGTTCTTC. Translation: CASSPSGGASNEQFF.